Listed here are 23 T cell receptor beta chains from one sample, sequenced in a study of CD8 T cells in ankylosing spondylitis. Study-level results: Among TCR beta sequences, a motif of eight highly homologous variants appeared characteristic of ankylosing spondylitis blood.

In TCRdb, the 5' RACE reads were re-called with MiXCR into one record per CDR3 protein. The data show around 220,000 distinct CDR3 sequences, about a sixth seen once. No cognate antigen is known for these TCRs. Sequencing was carried out using blood, either unsorted or a sorted T cell fraction (not recorded which). These receptor sequences come from a male donor with ankylosing spondylitis.

V and J are TRBV5-6 and TRBJ2-2; TRBD1 aligns across 8 bases. Trimming took 2 bases from V and 6 from J; bases not matched to a gene: 3. The CDR3 has 14 residues. Per germline, CDR1 SGHDT and CDR2 YYEEEE. CDR3 sequence: CASSFQGAAGELFF. For the CDR3, the DNA is TGTGCCAGCAGCTTCCAGGGGGCGGCCGGGGAGCTGTTTTTT.

This clonotype appeared a few times. The rearrangement links TRBV15 to TRBJ1-6, with 9 bases that match TRBD1. Germline V lookup: CDR1 LNHNV, CDR2 YYDKDF (reference sequence). The CDR3 totals 15 residues. V lost 3 bases to trimming and J lost 9 bases; unmatched junction nucleotides: 6. CDR3 DNA sequence: TGTGCCACCAGCAGCTTTCCGGGACAGGGTTCACCCCTCCACTTT. Protein sequence: CATSSFPGQGSPLHF.

The CDR3, as DNA: TGTGCCAGCAGTTTATTGCCAGGGAGGTCCTACGAGCAGTACTTC. Encoded protein: CASSLLPGRSYEQYF. The rearrangement joins TRBV28 to TRBJ2-7; perhaps TRBD2 as D (6 bases). Germline V lookup: CDR1 MDHEN, CDR2 SYDVKM. Trimming took off 1 base at V and 1 base at J, with 11 bases between the two ends. The CDR3 spans 15 residues.

This clonotype turned up a few times. This chain joins TRBV4-2 and TRBJ2-2, with 9 nucleotides matching TRBD2. Germline CDR1 is LGHNA and CDR2 is YNFKEQ. The CDR3 extends over 17 amino acids. The V gene end was trimmed by 4 bases and the J gene end by 4 bases; junction bases not matched to a gene: 10. The CDR3 loop is CASSPRVAGDPTGELFF. As DNA, the CDR3 is TGTGCCAGCAGCCCCCGAGTAGCGGGAGACCCCACCGGGGAGCTGTTTTTT.

The chain combines TRBV6-4 with TRBJ2-7, with a weak D call TRBD1 (5 bases). The CDR3 spans 13 residues. Trimming took off 9 bases at V and 2 bases at J, with 14 bases between the two ends. CDR1 is MRHNA, CDR2 SNTAGT, per germline. CDR3 sequence: CARVLAGTYEQYF. The CDR3 DNA reads TGTGCCAGAGTTTTGGCAGGGACCTACGAGCAGTACTTC.

This chain uses TRBV4-3 with TRBJ2-1; a weak D match, TRBD2 (5 bases). The CDR3 has 14 amino acids. The germline V gene has CDR1 LGHNA and CDR2 YSLEER. With 1 base removed from V and 6 bases from J, the gap between germline ends came to 10 bases. DNA of the CDR3: TGCGCCAGCAGCCAAGCGCCCACTAGCAATGAGCAGTTCTTC. Amino acid sequence: CASSQAPTSNEQFF.

This clonotype was counted a few times. The chain is built from TRBV27 and TRBJ2-7; D not certain. Germline V gives CDR1 MNHEY, CDR2 SMNVEV (reference sequence). V was trimmed by 0 bases and J by 1 base, leaving 7 bases between them. CDR3 length equals 14 residues. CDR3 protein: CASSLSWESYEQYF. The CDR3 DNA follows: TGTGCCAGCAGTTTATCGTGGGAATCCTACGAGCAGTACTTC.

This rearrangement joins TRBV3-1 to TRBJ2-3; 7 nucleotides agree with TRBD1. Germline CDR1 is LGHDT and CDR2 is YNNKEL (reference sequence). J gave up 2 bases and V 4 bases, and 6 bases lay outside the gene matches. The CDR3 totals 15 residues. CDR3 DNA: TGTGCCAGCAGCCCTGGGACAGCTGTCACAGATACGCAGTATTTT. It specifies CASSPGTAVTDTQYF.

V is TRBV14 and J is TRBJ2-5, with no clear D. V was clipped by 2 bases and J by 5 bases, with 9 bases between them. This CDR3 spans 13 amino acids. CDR1 and CDR2 (germline): SGHDN, FVKESK. This chain's CDR3 is CASSQMGMETQYF. The CDR3 DNA sequence: TGTGCCAGCAGCCAAATGGGGATGGAGACCCAGTACTTC. Drawing the rest from reference TRBV14 and TRBJ2-5, the complete variable domain is EAGVTQFPSHSVIEKGQTVTLRCDPISGHDNLYWYRRVMGKEIKFLLHFVKESKQDESGMPNNRFLAERTGGTYSTLKVQPAELEDSGVYFCASSQMGMETQYFGPGTRLLVL.

This clonotype was recorded at least ten times. This rearrangement joins TRBV12-3 or TRBV12-4 to TRBJ2-1; D not resolved. The germline V and J ends were trimmed by 3 bases and 6 bases, with 3 bases remaining between them. The CDR3 runs to 11 residues. The CDR3 region is CASSFSNEQFF. The CDR3 nucleotides read TGTGCCAGCAGTTTTAGCAATGAGCAGTTCTTC.

This clonotype was picked up a small number of times. V is TRBV5-1 and J is TRBJ2-3, with 9 bases aligning to TRBD2. The germline V gene has CDR1 SGHRS and CDR2 YFSETQ. The J segment lost 3 bases and the V segment lost 2 bases, leaving 7 bases of the junction unmatched. This CDR3 is built from 16 residues. The CDR3 region is CASSLGLAGETDTQYF. The CDR3 region has the DNA TGCGCCAGCAGCTTAGGATTAGCGGGGGAAACAGATACGCAGTATTTT.

This clonotype was seen repeatedly, ten times or more. The V gene is TRBV5-1, the J gene TRBJ2-3; TRBD2 matches 13 bases. J gave up 4 bases and V 4 bases, and 6 bases lay outside the gene matches. The CDR3 totals 16 residues. Germline-derived CDR1 and CDR2 are SGHRS and YFSETQ. The CDR3 reads CASSQGLAGVSDTQYF. DNA of the CDR3: TGCGCCAGCAGCCAAGGACTAGCGGGAGTGTCAGATACGCAGTATTTT.

This clonotype has only a few counts. The germline gene is not matched at one end of the junction; a read error may be the cause. V is TRBV20-1 and J is TRBJ2-3; TRBD2 matches at 10 bases. Germline V gene lookup returns CDR1 DFQATT and CDR2 SNEGSKA (reference sequence). The CDR3 is made up of 16 amino acids. The CDR3 spells CSARETGTSGTDTQYF. The CDR3 region has the DNA TGCAGTGCCAGAGAAACAGGGACTAGCGGCACAGATACGCAGTATTTT.

This clonotype showed up just a few times. The chain recombines TRBV19 with TRBJ2-6; 7 positions match TRBD1. Per germline, CDR1 LNHDA and CDR2 SQIVND (reference sequence). Trimming removed 4 bases from V and 0 bases from J; junction bases left unmatched: 9. The CDR3 has 18 residues. In DNA, the CDR3 is TGTGCCAGTAGTAGCCTGGACAGGCTTTACTCTGGGGCCAACGTCCTGACTTTC. This sequence encodes CASSSLDRLYSGANVLTF.

The sample holds a few counts of this clonotype. The CDR3 here is CASRPGQGIGYEQYF. The CDR3 DNA reads TGTGCCAGCAGGCCGGGACAGGGGATCGGTTACGAGCAGTACTTC. V gene TRBV5-5 combines with J gene TRBJ2-7; 10 bases map to TRBD1. CDR3 length: 15 residues. Trimming at V came to 5 bases and at J to 4 bases, leaving 9 bases not matched to a gene. Germline CDR1 is SGHKS and CDR2 is YYEKEE (reference sequence). The variable domain in full, with the rest retrieved from reference TRBV5-5 and TRBJ2-7, is DAGVTQSPTHLIKTRGQQVTLRCSPISGHKSVSWYQQVLGQGPQFIFQYYEKEERGRGNFPDRFSARQFPNYSSELNVNALLLGDSALYLCASRPGQGIGYEQYFGPGTRLTVT.

This clonotype was seen repeatedly, ten times or more. The chain links TRBV12-3 or TRBV12-4 to TRBJ1-1; unclear D gene. This CDR3 has 12 residues. Trimming cost V 5 bases and J 6 bases, with 10 bases left between them. In DNA, the CDR3 is TGTGCCAGCAGTGATGCCGGGGCTGAAGCTTTCTTT. Translating it yields CASSDAGAEAFF.

This clonotype has a count of ten or more. The chain employs TRBV12-3 or TRBV12-4 and TRBJ2-1; possibly TRBD1 for D (6 bases). The V end was cut by 5 bases, the J end by 9 bases, with 11 bases between. The CDR3 is made up of 12 amino acids. CDR3 bases: TGTGCCAGCAGTCCAGGGGTCCCTGAGCAGTTCTTC. Its translation is CASSPGVPEQFF.

The chain couples TRBV24-1 to TRBJ1-5; 7 positions match TRBD1. V lost 3 bases to trimming and J lost 4 bases; unmatched junction nucleotides: 5. The CDR3 contains 15 residues. Looked up from germline, CDR1 is KGHDR and CDR2 is SFDVKD. CDR3 sequence (DNA): TGTGCCACCAGTGATCGACAGGGAAAGAATCAGCCCCAGCATTTT. It yields the protein CATSDRQGKNQPQHF.

Written as DNA, the CDR3 is TGTGCCAGTAGCGCACTAGCGGGGGGGCCTGGCAATGAGCAGTTCTTC. This translates into CASSALAGGPGNEQFF. The chain joins TRBV19 to TRBJ2-1; 13 nucleotides line up with TRBD2. Germline CDR1 and CDR2: LNHDA and SQIVND (reference sequence). V lost 6 bases, J lost 6 bases, and 8 bases stayed unmatched. The length of the CDR3 is 16 residues.

The chain is built from TRBV19 and TRBJ2-2; 10 bases fit TRBD1. V shed 10 bases and J 5 bases; nucleotides not matched to a gene: 10. The CDR3 is 15 residues long. Germline CDR1 and CDR2: LNHDA and SQIVND (reference sequence). This CDR3 reads CATSPRTGGTGELFF. The CDR3 coding sequence is TGTGCCACCTCGCCGAGGACAGGGGGTACCGGGGAGCTGTTTTTT.

The rearrangement joins TRBV28 to TRBJ2-3; the match to TRBD2 covers 11 bases. Germline V lookup: CDR1 MDHEN, CDR2 SYDVKM. Trimming removed 5 bases from V and 2 bases from J; junction bases left unmatched: 6. This CDR3 is 16 amino acids long. The CDR3 DNA reads as TGTGCCAGCAGTCAGCTAGCGGGAGGCCTCACAGATACGCAGTATTTT. Protein product: CASSQLAGGLTDTQYF.

CDR3 sequence: CASSLVGTPIEEQYF. The CDR3 bases are TGTGCCAGCAGCTTAGTCGGGACACCCATAGAGGAGCAGTACTTC. The chain employs TRBV11-2 and TRBJ2-7, with D perhaps TRBD1 (6 bases). The CDR3 contains 15 residues. The germline V gene encodes CDR1 SGHAT and CDR2 FQNNGV. V gave up 1 base and J gave up 7 bases, with 17 bases separating them. The entire variable domain, with the rest obtained from reference TRBV11-2 and TRBJ2-7, is as follows: EAGVAQSPRYKIIEKRQSVAFWCNPISGHATLYWYQQILGQGPKLLIQFQNNGVVDDSQLPKDRFSAERLKGVDSTLKIQPAKLEDSAVYLCASSLVGTPIEEQYFGPGTRLTVT.

The chain carries TRBV28 and TRBJ2-1; 9 bases line up with TRBD2. The CDR3 extends over 17 amino acids. J gave up 0 bases and V 5 bases, and 8 bases lay outside the gene matches. Germline V gene lookup returns CDR1 MDHEN and CDR2 SYDVKM. CDR3 in amino acids: CASSPTSGQTSYNEQFF. The CDR3 coding sequence is TGTGCCAGCAGTCCGACTAGCGGACAGACCTCCTACAATGAGCAGTTCTTC.